This T cell receptor beta chain was captured by sequencing in a study of shared clonotypes between healthy human individuals. Study overall: With ages of 18 to 49, the donors were two women and three men.

Comments on this clone: Its target is not known.

Per the original methods: ImmunoSEQ junction-only sequences lacked quality scores, so their filtering differed. Some clones are missing from TCRdb's copy, which holds only in-frame ones; the method was immunoSEQ multiplex PCR. The DNA gave D and trimming, while V, J and clone size come from that table. The sample lists some 1,400,000 clones; roughly 95% were seen once. CDR1 SNHLY and CDR2 FYNNEI come from the germline V gene. Trimming removed 2 bases from V and 1 base from J, with 9 bases in between. The CDR3 has 15 amino acids. Broader study findings: Generation probability values for non-shared clonotypes were lower than those for clonotypes shared by all four donors.

The chain couples TRBV2 to TRBJ2-1; the D gene is possibly TRBD1 (6 bases). Sample: naive CD4+ T cells sorted from blood. The subset was: CD45RA+ positively selected. The TCR originated in a man in his thirties or forties in good health. CDR3 sequence (DNA): TGTGCCAGCAGTGAACAGGGGTTATCCTACAATGAGCAGTTCTTC. This encodes CASSEQGLSYNEQFF.